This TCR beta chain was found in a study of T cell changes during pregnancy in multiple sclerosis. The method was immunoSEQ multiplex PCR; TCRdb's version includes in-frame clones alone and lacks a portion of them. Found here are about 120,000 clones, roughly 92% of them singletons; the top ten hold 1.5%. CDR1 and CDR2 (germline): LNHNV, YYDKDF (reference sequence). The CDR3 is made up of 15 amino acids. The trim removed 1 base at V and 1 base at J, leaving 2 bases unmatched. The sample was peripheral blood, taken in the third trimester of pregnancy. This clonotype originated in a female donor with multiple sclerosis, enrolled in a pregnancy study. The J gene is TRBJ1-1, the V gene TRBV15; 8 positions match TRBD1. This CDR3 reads CATSRGQGSNTEAFF. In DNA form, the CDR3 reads TGTGCCACCAGCAGAGGACAGGGGTCGAACACTGAAGCTTTCTTT. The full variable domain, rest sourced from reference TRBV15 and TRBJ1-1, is DAMVIQNPRYQVTQFGKPVTLSCSQTLNHNVMYWYQQKSSQAPKLLFHYYDKDFNNEADTPDNFQSRRPNTSFCFLDIRSPGLGDTAMYLCATSRGQGSNTEAFFGQGTRLTVV.